This record concerns one T cell receptor beta chain sequence. Additional DNA sequences in this sample encode the identical CDR3. Assay used: immunoSEQ multiplex PCR; TCRdb lists only in-frame clones, some missing. The sample contains about 610,000 clones, 95% to 98% of which appear only once. In germline, CDR1 is MDHEN, CDR2 SYDVKM. This CDR3 is built from 15 residues. After removal of 5 bases from V and 3 bases from J, the junction contained 8 bases not matched to a gene. This entry comes from a study of shared clonotypes between healthy human individuals. The TCR was taken from a woman aged 30 to 39 in good health. The chain uses TRBV28 and TRBJ2-7; 9 bases line up with TRBD1. The sequencing sample was made of naive CD4+ T cells sorted from blood. Subset in this sample: CD45RA+ positively selected. The CDR3 DNA reads TGTGCCAGCAGTCCGCATCGGGACAGGGACTACGAGCAGTACTTC. Protein sequence: CASSPHRDRDYEQYF. Looking up the rest from reference TRBV28 and TRBJ2-7 gives the full variable domain: DVKVTQSSRYLVKRTGEKVFLECVQDMDHENMFWYRQDPGLGLRLIYFSYDVKMKEKGDIPEGYSVSREKKERFSLILESASTNQTSMYLCASSPHRDRDYEQYFGPGTRLTVT.